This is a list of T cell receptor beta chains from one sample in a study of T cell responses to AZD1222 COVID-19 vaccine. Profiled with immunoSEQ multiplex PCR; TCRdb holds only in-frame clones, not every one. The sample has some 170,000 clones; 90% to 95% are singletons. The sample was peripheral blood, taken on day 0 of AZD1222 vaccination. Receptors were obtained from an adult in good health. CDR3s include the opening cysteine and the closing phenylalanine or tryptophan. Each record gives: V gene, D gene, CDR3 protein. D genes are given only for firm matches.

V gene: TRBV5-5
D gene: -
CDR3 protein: CASSRSDGAYEQYF

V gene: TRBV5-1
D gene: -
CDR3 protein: CASSFSGSNEKLFF

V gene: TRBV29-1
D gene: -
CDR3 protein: CSVGASRGNTIYF

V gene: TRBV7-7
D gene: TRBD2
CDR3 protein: CASSLGGLAGRETQYF

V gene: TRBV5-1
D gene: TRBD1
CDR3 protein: CASSFDRGQGTQYF

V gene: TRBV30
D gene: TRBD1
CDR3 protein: CAWSEGQGDSPLHF

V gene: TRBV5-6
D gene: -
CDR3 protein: CASSSYAYEQYF

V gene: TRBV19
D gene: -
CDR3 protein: CASSLRTLGNTIYF

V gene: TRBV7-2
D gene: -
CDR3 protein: CASSSAGHPTDTQYF

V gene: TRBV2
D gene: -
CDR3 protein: CASSGGFRETQYF

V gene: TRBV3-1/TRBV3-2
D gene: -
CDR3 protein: CASSSARGDTEAFF

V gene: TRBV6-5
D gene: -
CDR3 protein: CASSYSVHSYNEQFF

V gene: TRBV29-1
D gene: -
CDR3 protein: CSVEGRNTQAFF

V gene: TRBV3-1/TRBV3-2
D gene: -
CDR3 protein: CASSQGVGEQFF

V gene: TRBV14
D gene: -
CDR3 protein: CASSLIGRYTEAFF

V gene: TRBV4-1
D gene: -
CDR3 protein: CASSQDPGQANYGYTF

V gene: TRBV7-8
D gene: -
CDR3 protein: CASSLRGRTGELFF

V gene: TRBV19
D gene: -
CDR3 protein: CASDSGNQPQHF

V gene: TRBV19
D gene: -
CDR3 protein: CASSPHRVYSNQPQHF

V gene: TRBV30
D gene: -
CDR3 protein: CAWGGGYGYTF

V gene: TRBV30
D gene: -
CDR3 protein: CAWSSRDGTHQPQHF

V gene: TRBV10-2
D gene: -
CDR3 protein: CASTEGDGRFEQYF

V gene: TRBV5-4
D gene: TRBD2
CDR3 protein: CASSYAGVGTGELFF

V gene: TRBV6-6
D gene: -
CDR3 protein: CASSPTETMNTEAFF

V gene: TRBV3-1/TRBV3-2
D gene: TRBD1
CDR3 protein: CASSQLPGQGSGEQYF

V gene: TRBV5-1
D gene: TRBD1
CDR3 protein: CASSSTGEGGYTF

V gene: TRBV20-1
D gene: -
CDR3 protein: CSATDRENEKLFF

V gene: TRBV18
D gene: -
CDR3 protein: CASSPTQPYNEQFF

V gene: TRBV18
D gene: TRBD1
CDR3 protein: CASTQTGENQPQHF

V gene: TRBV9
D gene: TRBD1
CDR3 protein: CASGQGNNSPLHF